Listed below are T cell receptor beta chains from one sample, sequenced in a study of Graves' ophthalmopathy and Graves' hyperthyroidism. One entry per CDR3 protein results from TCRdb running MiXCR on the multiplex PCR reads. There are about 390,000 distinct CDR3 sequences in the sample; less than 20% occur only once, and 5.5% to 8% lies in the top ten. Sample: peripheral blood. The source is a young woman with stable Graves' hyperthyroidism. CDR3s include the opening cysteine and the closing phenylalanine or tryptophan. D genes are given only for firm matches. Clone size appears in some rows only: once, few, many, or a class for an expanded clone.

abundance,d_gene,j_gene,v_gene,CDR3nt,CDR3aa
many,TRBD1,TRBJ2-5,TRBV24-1,TGTGCCACCAGTGAAACAGGGGCCCAAGAGACCCAGTACTTC,CATSETGAQETQYF
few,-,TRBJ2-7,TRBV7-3,TGTGCCAGCAGCTTACGTCCGGACAGCACCTACGAGCAGTACTTC,CASSLRPDSTYEQYF
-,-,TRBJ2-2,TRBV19,TGTGCCATTACGGGGGCGACCGGGGAGCTGTTTTTT,CAITGATGELFF
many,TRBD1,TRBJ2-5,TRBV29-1,TGCAGCGTTGATTCCCCGACAGGGATACAAGAGACCCAGTACTTC,CSVDSPTGIQETQYF
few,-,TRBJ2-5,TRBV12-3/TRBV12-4,TGTGCCAGCAGTCGGCCTTATAGACGAAGCCAGTACTTC,CASSRPYRRSQYF
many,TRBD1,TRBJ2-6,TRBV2,TGTGCCAGCAGTCCGGGACAGGGGGATGGGGCCAACGTCCTGACTTTC,CASSPGQGDGANVLTF
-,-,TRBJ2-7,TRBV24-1,TGTGCCACCAGTGATGGCAGGAGCACCTACGAGCAGTACTTC,CATSDGRSTYEQYF
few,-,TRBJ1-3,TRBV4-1,TGCGCCAGCAGCACCAGCTCTGGAAACACCATATATTTT,CASSTSSGNTIYF
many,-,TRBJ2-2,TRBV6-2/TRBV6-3,TGTGCCACCTGCGCCAGGGGGAACACCGGGGAGCTGTTTTTT,CATCARGNTGELFF
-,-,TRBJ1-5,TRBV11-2,TGTGCCAGCAGCCTATACGCGGGGACCATACGCCATCAGCCCCAGCATTTT,CASSLYAGTIRHQPQHF
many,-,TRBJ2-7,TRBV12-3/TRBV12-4,TGTGCCAGCAGTTTTCGGGCCAGCGAGCAGTACTTC,CASSFRASEQYF
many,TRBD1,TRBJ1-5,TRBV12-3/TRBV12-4,TGTGCCAGCACCAAAGACAGGGTTGGTGGTCAGCCCCAGCATTTT,CASTKDRVGGQPQHF
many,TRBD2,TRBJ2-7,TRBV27,TGTGCCAGCAGTTTAAGGGAGGGCGGCCCCTACGAGCAGTACTTC,CASSLREGGPYEQYF
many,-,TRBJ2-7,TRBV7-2,TGTGCCAGCAGCTTAGTGGGGGCGAGGGACGAGCAGTACTTC,CASSLVGARDEQYF
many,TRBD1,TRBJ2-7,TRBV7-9,TGTGCCAGCAGCGGCCGGGACAGGTGGATCGAGCAGTACTTC,CASSGRDRWIEQYF
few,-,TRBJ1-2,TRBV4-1,TGCGCCAGCAGCCAAGACGGGGGGCGCGTTGGCTACACCTTC,CASSQDGGRVGYTF
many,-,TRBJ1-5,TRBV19,TGTGCCAGTAGTATCGGCCGACAGGCCCCCTGGCCCCAGCATTTT,CASSIGRQAPWPQHF
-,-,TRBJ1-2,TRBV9,TGTGCCAGCAGCTCCCGGAGGTCCGATCACTATGGCTACACCTTC,CASSSRRSDHYGYTF
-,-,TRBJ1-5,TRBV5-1,TGCGCCAGCAGCTTGGAAGGAACCAATCAGCCCCAGCATTTT,CASSLEGTNQPQHF
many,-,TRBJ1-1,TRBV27,TGTGCCAGCAGAAAGGACACTGAAGCTTTCTTT,CASRKDTEAFF
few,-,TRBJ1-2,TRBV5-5,TGTGCCAGCAGCTTGGAGGTCAGGAAAAACTATGGCTACACCTTC,CASSLEVRKNYGYTF
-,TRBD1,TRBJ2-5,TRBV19,TGTGCCAGTAGTTCTCGGGACAGGGACGAGACCCAGTACTTC,CASSSRDRDETQYF
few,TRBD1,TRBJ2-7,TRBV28,TGTGCCAGCAGACAACCGGGACAGGGGTTCTACGAGCAGTACTTC,CASRQPGQGFYEQYF
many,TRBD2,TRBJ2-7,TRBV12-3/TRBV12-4,TGTGCCAGCGGCGGAGGAGCGGGGACCTACGAGCAGTACTTC,CASGGGAGTYEQYF
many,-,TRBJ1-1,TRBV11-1,TGTGCCAGCAGCTTAGCCGACCCTGTCTTGAACACTGAAGCTTTCTTT,CASSLADPVLNTEAFF
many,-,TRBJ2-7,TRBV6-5,TGTGCCAGCAGTTACAACCACCCGGGACTCAACTCCTACGAGCAGTACTTC,CASSYNHPGLNSYEQYF
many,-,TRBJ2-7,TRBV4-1,TGCGCCAGCAGCCAAGGCAGGGGTCGGTACGAGCAGTACTTC,CASSQGRGRYEQYF
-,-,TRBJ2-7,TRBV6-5,TGTGCCAGCAGTTGGAGAAAGGGGGGCGCTCCCTACGAGCAGTACTTC,CASSWRKGGAPYEQYF
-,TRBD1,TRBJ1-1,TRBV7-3,TGTGCCAGCTCCCCACGCCCGGGACAGTTGAACACTGAAGCTTTCTTT,CASSPRPGQLNTEAFF